Listed below are T cell receptor beta chains from one sample, sequenced in a study of cytomegalovirus exposure and HLA in healthy donors. The table came from immunoSEQ multiplex PCR; TCRdb's copy has only in-frame clones and leaves some out. The sample holds fewer than 100,000 clones, around four fifths seen once. Material for sequencing was PBMCs. All receptors derive from a woman aged 60-75 years in good health and CMV-seronegative. CDR3s include the opening cysteine and the closing phenylalanine or tryptophan. A D gene is named only where the DNA matches it firmly. Clone sizes are given selectively: once, few, many, or a class where the clone is expanded.

clone size	J gene	V gene	D gene	CDR3 protein	CDR3 DNA
-	TRBJ2-7	TRBV5-1	-	CASSTDGAGWIF	TGCGCCAGCAGCACCGATGGGGCTGGGTGGATTTTC
-	TRBJ2-1	TRBV4-1	TRBD2	CASSQVLPRREGEEQFF	TGCGCCAGCAGCCAAGTCCTTCCCCGGCGGGAGGGTGAGGAGCAGTTCTTC
-	TRBJ2-3	TRBV2	TRBD2	CASTWRTGGGDTQYF	TGTGCCAGCACCTGGAGGACGGGAGGAGGTGATACGCAGTATTTT
-	TRBJ1-5	TRBV28	-	CASSYADISRPYSNQPQHF	TGTGCCAGCAGTTACGCTGACATTTCCCGCCCTTATAGCAATCAGCCCCAGCATTTT
-	TRBJ2-5	TRBV7-2	TRBD2	CASGLAGGLRETQYF	TGTGCCAGCGGCTTAGCGGGGGGGCTCCGGGAGACCCAGTACTTC
few	TRBJ1-1	TRBV13	-	CASSQGVTEAFF	TGTGCCAGCAGCCAGGGTGTCACTGAAGCTTTCTTT
once	TRBJ1-2	TRBV19	-	CASSIAGFQANYGYTF	TGTGCCAGTAGTATCGCGGGATTCCAAGCTAACTATGGCTACACCTTC
once	TRBJ2-3	TRBV5-1	TRBD2	CASSSLWASGVTDTQYF	TGCGCCAGCAGCTCCCTTTGGGCTAGCGGGGTAACAGATACGCAGTATTTT
-	TRBJ1-2	TRBV6-5	-	CASSPDRSYGYTF	TGTGCCAGCAGTCCCGACAGGAGCTATGGCTACACCTTC
-	TRBJ2-7	TRBV30	-	CAGGGLPYEQYF	TGTGCCGGGGGGGGGCTTCCCTACGAGCAGTACTTC
-	TRBJ1-1	TRBV2	-	CASSEWHRANTEAFF	TGTGCCAGCAGTGAATGGCACAGGGCGAACACTGAAGCTTTCTTT
-	TRBJ1-4	TRBV28	TRBD1	CASGGWQGAGATNEKLFF	TGTGCCAGCGGTGGGTGGCAGGGGGCTGGCGCAACTAATGAAAAACTGTTTTTT
-	TRBJ2-7	TRBV10-3	TRBD1	CAIWDRGPYEQYF	TGTGCCATCTGGGACAGGGGGCCCTACGAGCAGTACTTC
-	TRBJ1-4	TRBV28	TRBD1	CASRLTTGGLEKLFF	TGTGCCAGCAGACTTACCACAGGGGGACTCGAAAAACTGTTTTTT
once	TRBJ1-1	TRBV15	TRBD1	CATRNPKGGAYTEAFF	TGTGCCACCAGGAACCCCAAAGGGGGCGCGTACACTGAAGCTTTCTTT